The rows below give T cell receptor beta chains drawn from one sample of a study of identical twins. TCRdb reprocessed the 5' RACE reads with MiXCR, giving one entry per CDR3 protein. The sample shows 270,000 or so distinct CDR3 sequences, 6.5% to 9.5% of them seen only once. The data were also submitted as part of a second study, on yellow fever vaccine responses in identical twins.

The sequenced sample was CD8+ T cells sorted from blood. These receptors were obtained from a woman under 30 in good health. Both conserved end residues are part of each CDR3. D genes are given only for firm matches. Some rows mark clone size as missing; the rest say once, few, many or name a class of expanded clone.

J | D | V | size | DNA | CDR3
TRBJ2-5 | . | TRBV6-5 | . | TGTGCCAGCAGTTACCCAGGACCCCACCAAGAGACCCAGTACTTC | CASSYPGPHQETQYF
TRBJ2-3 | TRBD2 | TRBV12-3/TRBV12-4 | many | TGTGCCAGCAACCCAGCCTCTAGCGGGAGCACAGATACGCAGTATTTT | CASNPASSGSTDTQYF
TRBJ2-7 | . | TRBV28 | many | TGTGCCAGGAATCTGACCAGGGGGGACTCATCCTACGAGCAGTACTTC | CARNLTRGDSSYEQYF
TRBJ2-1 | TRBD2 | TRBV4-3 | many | TGCGCCAGCAGCCACGAACTAGCGGTCCTTGAGCAGTTCTTC | CASSHELAVLEQFF
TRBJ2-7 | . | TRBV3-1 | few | TGTGCCAGCAGCCAAGATACGCAGGGCTGGGAAGAGCAGTACTTC | CASSQDTQGWEEQYF
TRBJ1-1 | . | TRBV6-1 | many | TGTGCCAGCAGTGAAGCGGACGGAGGAACTGAAGCTTTCTTT | CASSEADGGTEAFF
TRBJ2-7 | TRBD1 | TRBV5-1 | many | TGCGCCAGCAAAATCGGACAGGGGAGGAACGAGCAGTACTTC | CASKIGQGRNEQYF
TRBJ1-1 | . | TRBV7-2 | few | TGTGCCAGCAGCTTAGCGCTGGCAGAAAAGAACACTGAAGCTTTCTTT | CASSLALAEKNTEAFF
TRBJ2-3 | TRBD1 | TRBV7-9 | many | TGTGCCAGCCAAGGACAGGAGACAGATACGCAGTATTTT | CASQGQETDTQYF
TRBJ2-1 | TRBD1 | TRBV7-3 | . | TGTGCCAGCAGCCCAATAACAGGGGATCCCTACAATGTGCAGTTCTTC | CASSPITGDPYNVQFF
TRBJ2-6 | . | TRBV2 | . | TGTGCCAGCAGTGAACCGGTGCTCAAAGCGAAGGGTTCTGGGGCCAACGTCCTGACTTTC | CASSEPVLKAKGSGANVLTF
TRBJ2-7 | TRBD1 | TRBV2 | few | TGTGCCAGCAGTGAATCGGGGGCAGGGGGCAACTACGAGCAGTACTTC | CASSESGAGGNYEQYF
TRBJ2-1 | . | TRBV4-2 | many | TGTGCCAGCAGCCAAGGACAGCCTAATGAGCAGTTCTTC | CASSQGQPNEQFF
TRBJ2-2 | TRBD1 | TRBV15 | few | TGTGCCACCAGCAGTACACAGGGGTACACCGGGGAGCTGTTTTTT | CATSSTQGYTGELFF
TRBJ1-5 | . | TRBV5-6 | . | TGTGCCAGCAGCTTGATGGGGGTTGGGGGAGACAATCAGCCCCAGCATTTT | CASSLMGVGGDNQPQHF
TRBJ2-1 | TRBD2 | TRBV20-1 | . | TGCAGTGCCACGAGATACCTAGCGGGAGTCTTTAATGAGCAGTTCTTC | CSATRYLAGVFNEQFF
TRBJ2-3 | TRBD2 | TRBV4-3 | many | TGCGCCAGCAGCCAAGAACTAGCGGGAGGGCCCTCTACAGATACGCAGTATTTT | CASSQELAGGPSTDTQYF
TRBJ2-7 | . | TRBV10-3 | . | TGTGCCATCAGTGAGGTACCCGGAGGGGTGTCCTACGAGCAGTACTTC | CAISEVPGGVSYEQYF
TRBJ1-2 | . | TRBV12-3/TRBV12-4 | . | TGTGCCAGCAAGGGGATCTATGGCTACACCTTC | CASKGIYGYTF
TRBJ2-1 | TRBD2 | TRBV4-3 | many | TGCGCCAGCAGCCAAGATGGCGGGAGAGGCGATGAGCAGTTCTTC | CASSQDGGRGDEQFF
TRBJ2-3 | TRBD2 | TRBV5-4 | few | TGTGCCAGCAGCTTTTATTGGTCGATGACTAGCGGGGACCGCACAGATACGCAGTATTTT | CASSFYWSMTSGDRTDTQYF
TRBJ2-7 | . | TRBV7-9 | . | TGTGCCAGCTGCGGGACCGGATCCTACGAGCAGTACTTC | CASCGTGSYEQYF
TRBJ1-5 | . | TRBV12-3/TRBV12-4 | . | TGTGCCAGCAGTCTCGCGGATGGTCAGCCCCAGCATTTT | CASSLADGQPQHF
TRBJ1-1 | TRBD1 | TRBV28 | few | TGTGCCAGCAGACCCGGGCAGCCTACCCGGGACAGTAACACTGAAGCTTTCTTT | CASRPGQPTRDSNTEAFF
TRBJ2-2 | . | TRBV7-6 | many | TGTGCCAGCAGCTTAGATCAGGAGGGGCCCGGGGAGCTGTTTTTT | CASSLDQEGPGELFF
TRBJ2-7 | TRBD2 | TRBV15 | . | TGTGCCACCAGCGGCGGGAGGGCCCCGGGATACGAGCAGTACTTC | CATSGGRAPGYEQYF
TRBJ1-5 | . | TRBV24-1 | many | TGTGCCACCAGTGAGCCGGGGGCTGATCAGCCCCAGCATTTT | CATSEPGADQPQHF
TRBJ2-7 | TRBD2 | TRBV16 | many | TGTGCCAGCAGCCCGGGGGGACTAGTATCTGGCGAGCAGTACTTC | CASSPGGLVSGEQYF
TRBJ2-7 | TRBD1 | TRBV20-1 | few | TGCAGTGCTAGAGGGGTGAAAAGGGACAGGGTCCCCTACGAGCAGTACTTC | CSARGVKRDRVPYEQYF
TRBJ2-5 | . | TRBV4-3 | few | TGCGCCAGCAGCCAAGAGACAGCGGAAGCGGAGACCCAGTACTTC | CASSQETAEAETQYF
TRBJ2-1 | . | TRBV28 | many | TGTGCCAGCAGTTTATTAGGAAGGGGGAGTGAGCAGTTCTTC | CASSLLGRGSEQFF
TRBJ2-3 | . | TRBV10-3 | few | TGTGCCATCCGTAGCACAGATACGCAGTATTTT | CAIRSTDTQYF
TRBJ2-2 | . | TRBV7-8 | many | TGTGCCAGCAGCTTAGTATTGTTTGGCGGGGAGAACACCGGGGAGCTGTTTTTT | CASSLVLFGGENTGELFF
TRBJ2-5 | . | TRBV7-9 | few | TGTGCCAGCAACCTGGGGGTCGTAGGGGGTGAGACCCAGTACTTC | CASNLGVVGGETQYF
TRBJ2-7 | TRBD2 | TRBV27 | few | TGTGCCAGCAGTTTCGAGGGAGGGTTAGGGTACGAGCAGTACTTC | CASSFEGGLGYEQYF
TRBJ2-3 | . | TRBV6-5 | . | TGTGCCAGCAATTATATAGGGACAGATACGCAGTATTTT | CASNYIGTDTQYF
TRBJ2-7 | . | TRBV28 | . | TGTGCCAGCAGTTCAGGCCCTTCCTACGAGCAGTACTTC | CASSSGPSYEQYF
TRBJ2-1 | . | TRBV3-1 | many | TGTGCCAGCAGCCAAGAAGGACACCGCTCCTACAATGAGCAGTTCTTC | CASSQEGHRSYNEQFF
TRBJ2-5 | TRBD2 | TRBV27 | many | TGTGCCAGCACACATACTAGCGACCCAGAGACCCAGTACTTC | CASTHTSDPETQYF
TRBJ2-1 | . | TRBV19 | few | TGTGCCAGTAGTAGCGGACCAATGTCGGGCAATGAGCAGTTCTTC | CASSSGPMSGNEQFF
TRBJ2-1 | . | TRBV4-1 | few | TGCGCCAGCAGCCAAGAAACCCGGGTGGACAATGAGCAGTTCTTC | CASSQETRVDNEQFF